This T cell receptor beta chain was observed in a study of Ad26.COV2.S vaccination and SARS-CoV-2 variants. Study information: The study gave Ad26.COV2.S intramuscularly, once or twice 56 days apart.

Study results and caveats: Reports say spike-specific CD8+ and CD4+ T cell responses covered substantial breadth after vaccination.

Specified treatment: roughly 18 received Ad26.COV2.S at low or high dose, single or two shots; a few received placebo; per-sample allocation not given. Day 63 after the first injection of vaccine or placebo was the sampling time. Profiled with immunoSEQ multiplex PCR; TCRdb holds only in-frame clones, not every one. This sample has some 460,000 clones, with nearly 90% found just once. The V segment lost 4 bases and the J segment 0 bases; nucleotides outside the gene matches: 12. This CDR3 region has 18 residues. Per the germline V gene, CDR1 is SEHNR and CDR2 is FQNEAQ (reference sequence). A word on this clone: Its specificity is unknown.

This TCR came from a person aged 18-65 years who received the Ad26.COV2.S COVID-19 vaccine or a placebo. The chain recombines TRBV7-9 with TRBJ2-1; 7 positions agree with TRBD2. The source material was peripheral blood, sampled in a trial of Ad26.COV2.S vaccine versus placebo. The CDR3 DNA reads TGTGCCAGCAGCTCGCAACGGGGGGTCCCTAACTCCTACAATGAGCAGTTCTTC. Protein product: CASSSQRGVPNSYNEQFF.